Listed here are 26 T cell receptor beta chains from one sample, sequenced in a study of T cell repertoires in cytomegalovirus infection. A single record per CDR3 protein comes from TCRdb applying MiXCR to the reads. Found here are some 500,000 distinct CDR3 sequences, about 39% of them singletons; the top ten hold 48%. These receptors' antigens are unknown. The sequences come from cultured PBMCs, collected from culture after CMV antigen stimulation. Receptors were obtained from a human donor in good health (CMV status not recorded). Some clones in this sample may be carry-over from other donors' samples.

The gene calls are TRBV6-8 and TRBJ1-1, with a weak D call TRBD1 (5 bases). Germline V gene lookup returns CDR1 MNHGY and CDR2 SAAAGT. The V gene lost 2 bases and the J gene lost 2 bases, with 15 bases spanning the gap. This CDR3 comprises 16 residues. CDR3 DNA: TGTGCCAGCAGTTACACCCACCGGGGGGGTAACACTGAAGCTTTCTTT. Protein: CASSYTHRGGNTEAFF.

This clonotype was recorded once. The chain is built from TRBV29-1 and TRBJ2-3; tentative D call: TRBD2 (6 bases). From germline, CDR1 is SQVTM and CDR2 ANQGSEA. V was pared by 6 bases and J by 3 bases, with 16 bases between. The CDR3 consists of 14 residues. CDR3: CSVAAQEGTDTQYF. The CDR3, as DNA: TGCAGCGTAGCGGCCCAGGAGGGGACAGATACGCAGTATTTT.

The CDR3 is CASSTDRDTQYF. The CDR3, as DNA: TGTGCCAGCAGCACCGACAGAGATACGCAGTATTTT. This chain uses TRBV7-6 with TRBJ2-3; perhaps TRBD1 as D (5 bases). The CDR3 runs to 12 residues. The germline V gene encodes CDR1 SGHVS and CDR2 FNYEAQ. The V gene lost 5 bases and the J gene lost 5 bases, with 8 bases spanning the gap.

The sample holds a few counts of this clonotype. The CDR3 DNA follows: TGTGCCAGCAGCTTAGCCAGGTACATAGGAGGCTACACCTTC. Protein sequence: CASSLARYIGGYTF. The chain has TRBV7-2 and TRBJ1-2; D not certain. CDR1 and CDR2 (germline): SGHTA, FQGNSA. This CDR3 spans 14 amino acids. Between the trimmed V and J ends, which lost 0 bases and 8 bases, there was a span of 13 bases.

The chain couples TRBV6-2 or TRBV6-3 to TRBJ2-1, with D perhaps given as TRBD1 or TRBD2 (6 bases each). CDR3 length: 17 amino acids. Germline CDR1 MNHEY, CDR2 SVGEGT. Trimming cost V 4 bases and J 7 bases, with 23 bases left between them. The CDR3 spells CASSSREQGHKGNEQFF. The CDR3 nucleotides read TGTGCCAGCAGTTCCCGGGAGCAGGGGCACAAAGGGAATGAGCAGTTCTTC.

This clonotype was detected a few times. The chain carries TRBV7-6 and TRBJ2-1; TRBD2 agrees at 7 bases. Germline CDR1 reads SGHVS; CDR2 reads FNYEAQ. V was pared by 5 bases and J by 4 bases, with 8 bases of the junction left unmatched. The CDR3 is made up of 15 amino acids. CDR3 nucleotides: TGTGCCAGCAGCATCCCGGGAGGCCTATACAATGAGCAGTTCTTC. Protein sequence: CASSIPGGLYNEQFF.

This clonotype was counted a few times. An end of the junction differs from the germline gene, which may be a read error. The chain recombines TRBV7-9 with TRBJ1-1, with TRBD1 matching 8 bases. CDR3 length: 14 residues. Germline loops: CDR1 SEHNR, CDR2 FQNEAQ (reference sequence). CDR3 nucleotide sequence: TGTGCCAGCAGCCCTAGGACAGGGAACGCTGAAGCTTTCTTT. This gives the protein CASSPRTGNAEAFF. Using reference TRBV7-9 and TRBJ1-1 for the parts outside the CDR3, the full variable domain is DTGVSQNPRHKITKRGQNVTFRCDPISEHNRLYWYRQTLGQGPEFLTYFQNEAQLEKSRLLSDRFSAERPKGSFSTLEIQRTEQGDSAMYLCASSPRTGNAEAFFGQGTRLTVV.

This clonotype was counted a few times. The chain recombines TRBV27 with TRBJ2-7; 13 bases match TRBD2. CDR1 MNHEY and CDR2 SMNVEV come from the germline V gene (reference sequence). The CDR3 extends over 19 amino acids. V lost 2 bases, J lost 0 bases, and 10 bases stayed unmatched. CDR3 bases: TGTGCCAGCAGTTTAACCCGACTAGCGGGGGGCGAGAGCTCCTACGAGCAGTACTTC. Translation gives CASSLTRLAGGESSYEQYF.

The chain is built from TRBV28 and TRBJ1-2; the D is unclear. The V gene's germline CDR1 is MDHEN and CDR2 SYDVKM. The CDR3 totals 11 residues. Trimming removed 5 bases at V and 8 bases at J, with 9 bases between. The CDR3, as DNA: TGTGCCAGCAGTAAAGAGGAGGGCTACACCTTC. The encoded protein is CASSKEEGYTF.

This rearrangement joins TRBV6-6 to TRBJ2-7, with D perhaps matching TRBD1 (6 bases). CDR3 length equals 15 residues. Trimming left V 5 bases short and J 4 bases short, with 18 bases between. CDR1 and CDR2 from the germline V gene are MNHNY and SVGAGI (reference sequence). The CDR3: CASSGRRQVLYEQYF. For the CDR3, the DNA is TGTGCCAGCAGTGGGCGCCGACAGGTTTTGTACGAGCAGTACTTC.

The chain is built from TRBV27 and TRBJ1-6; D might be TRBD1 (5 bases). Trimming pared 2 bases from V and 9 bases from J, leaving 11 bases between. Germline CDR1 reads MNHEY; CDR2 reads SMNVEV (reference sequence). The CDR3 covers 14 residues. The CDR3 nucleotides are TGTGCCAGCAGTTTAGGGGGTCGGGGTTCACCCCTCCACTTT. Encoded protein: CASSLGGRGSPLHF.

The CDR3 DNA is TGTGCCAGCAGCTTTATTCCGGGACTAGTTGAGGAGACCCAGTACTTC. Its protein product is CASSFIPGLVEETQYF. The rearrangement joins TRBV7-2 to TRBJ2-5, with 8 bases lining up with TRBD2. CDR1 and CDR2 from the germline V gene are SGHTA and FQGNSA. This CDR3 is built from 16 residues. V gave up 3 bases and J gave up 5 bases; unmatched junction bases: 11.

The chain couples TRBV5-5 to TRBJ1-5, with unresolved D. The CDR3 runs to 14 residues. The germline V gene encodes CDR1 SGHKS and CDR2 YYEKEE (reference sequence). V was clipped by 4 bases and J by 5 bases, with 13 bases between them. For the CDR3, the DNA is TGTGCCAGCAGCCGGTACGACGGAGATCAGCCCCAGCATTTT. Its translation is CASSRYDGDQPQHF. The variable domain in full, completed from reference TRBV5-5 and TRBJ1-5, reads DAGVTQSPTHLIKTRGQQVTLRCSPISGHKSVSWYQQVLGQGPQFIFQYYEKEERGRGNFPDRFSARQFPNYSSELNVNALLLGDSALYLCASSRYDGDQPQHFGDGTRLSIL.

This chain connects TRBV15 to TRBJ2-7, with D tentatively TRBD1 or TRBD2 (5 bases each). Trimming shortened V by 9 bases and J by 1 base, and 25 bases separated the two germline ends. The CDR3 is made up of 17 amino acids. Looked up from germline, CDR1 is LNHNV and CDR2 is YYDKDF (reference sequence). DNA for the CDR3: TGTGCCACGGGTCGGACAAGCGGTCCCGTTTTTTCCTACGAGCAGTACTTC. Translating gives CATGRTSGPVFSYEQYF.

This clonotype was counted between two and nine times. The chain uses TRBV10-3 and TRBJ2-7, with 9 bases identical to TRBD1. Trimming took 4 bases from V and 1 from J; bases not matched to a gene: 2. The CDR3 is made up of 14 amino acids. Germline V gene sequence: CDR1 ENHRY, CDR2 SYGVKD. CDR3 region: CAISGGQGSYEQYF. For the CDR3, the DNA is TGTGCCATCAGTGGCGGACAGGGGTCCTACGAGCAGTACTTC.

The chain uses TRBV12-3 or TRBV12-4 and TRBJ2-2; no firm D call. Deletions cut 6 bases from V and 4 bases from J, with 9 bases between. The CDR3 consists of 13 residues. The CDR3 DNA reads TGTGCCAGCAGCCCTGACATCACCGGGGAGCTGTTTTTT. This encodes CASSPDITGELFF.

This clonotype was observed a handful of times. The rearrangement joins TRBV7-6 to TRBJ1-1; D gene unclear. CDR3 length: 18 amino acids. The germline V gene encodes CDR1 SGHVS and CDR2 FNYEAQ. The V and J ends lost 1 base and 2 bases respectively, with 20 bases between them. The CDR3 bases are TGTGCCAGCAGCTTAGGCCCTATTCGAGCGTTGAGAAACACTGAAGCTTTCTTT. It yields the protein CASSLGPIRALRNTEAFF.

The table lists this clonotype with a few counts. This chain joins TRBV7-8 and TRBJ2-1; TRBD2 matches 8 bases. The CDR3 is 16 residues long. The germline gives CDR1 SGHVS, CDR2 FQNEAQ. Trimming removed 5 bases from V and 6 bases from J; junction bases left unmatched: 12. CDR3 region: CASSPRGARSPNEQFF. In nucleotides, the CDR3 is TGTGCCAGCAGCCCGCGGGGGGCCAGGTCCCCCAATGAGCAGTTCTTC.

The CDR3 is CASMEDTDTQYF. The CDR3 bases are TGTGCCTCAATGGAAGACACAGATACGCAGTATTTT. The V gene is TRBV10-3, the J gene TRBJ2-3; D gene unclear. V was trimmed by 11 bases and J by 2 bases, leaving 11 bases between them. The CDR3 loop spans 12 amino acids. Germline V gene lookup returns CDR1 ENHRY and CDR2 SYGVKD.

This chain connects TRBV6-1 to TRBJ2-2, with 12 bases matching TRBD1. The CDR3 consists of 16 residues. The ends lost 4 bases at V and 7 bases at J; junction bases unmatched: 7. The germline gives CDR1 MNHNS, CDR2 SASEGT. DNA for the CDR3: TGTGCCAGCAGTGGCCACGGGACAGGGGGCAACGGGGAGCTGTTTTTT. It is translated as CASSGHGTGGNGELFF.

A single count supports this clonotype. V and J are TRBV12-3 or TRBV12-4 and TRBJ2-1, with TRBD2 matching 10 bases. CDR3 size: 15 residues. V trimming: 8 bases; J trimming: 10 bases; junction bases outside the gene matches: 14. DNA for the CDR3: TGTGCCAGCGGCGGCCTAGCGGGAGTTGTCGGCGAGCAGTTCTTC. Amino acids: CASGGLAGVVGEQFF.

This clonotype was observed at least ten times. The J gene is TRBJ2-1, the V gene TRBV7-2; TRBD2 is a possible D gene (6 bases). CDR1 SGHTA and CDR2 FQGNSA come from the germline V gene. This CDR3 has 17 amino acids. V was pared by 3 bases and J by 0 bases, with 15 bases between. Here the CDR3 reads CASSFLQRRDSYNEQFF. The CDR3 nucleotides read TGTGCCAGCAGCTTTTTGCAACGGAGGGACTCCTACAATGAGCAGTTCTTC.

The chain is built from TRBV7-2 and TRBJ2-2, with unresolved D. Germline CDR1 SGHTA, CDR2 FQGNSA. The CDR3 is 15 amino acids. The V end was cut by 5 bases, the J end by 7 bases, with 17 bases between. The CDR3 protein is CASSQGPYLGGELFF. The CDR3 region has the DNA TGTGCCAGCAGCCAAGGCCCCTACTTGGGCGGGGAGCTGTTTTTT.

This clonotype occurred a few times. The chain carries TRBV7-2 and TRBJ1-1; tentatively, D is TRBD1 (5 bases). CDR1 is SGHTA and CDR2 is FQGNSA in the germline V gene. Trimming removed 0 bases at V and 1 base at J, with 9 bases between. This CDR3 has 15 amino acids. For the CDR3, the DNA is TGTGCCAGCAGCTTAGCGGGGGAGGCGAACACTGAAGCTTTCTTT. It codes for CASSLAGEANTEAFF.

This clonotype occurred many times. V and J are TRBV7-2 and TRBJ2-7; 10 nucleotides agree with TRBD2. V was clipped by 4 bases and J by 2 bases; unmatched bases: 2. Germline V CDR1 and CDR2: SGHTA, FQGNSA. This CDR3 has 14 amino acids. The CDR3 region has the DNA TGTGCCAGCAGCTCAGCGGGAGGGGCCTACGAGCAGTACTTC. Residues: CASSSAGGAYEQYF.

This chain uses TRBV11-2 with TRBJ2-1; D not resolved. Looked up from germline, CDR1 is SGHAT and CDR2 is FQNNGV. The CDR3 extends over 15 amino acids. V was cut by 0 bases and J by 7 bases, with 13 bases left in between. The CDR3 DNA reads TGTGCCAGCAGCTTAGATCCCTCACCGAGAAATGAGCAGTTCTTC. This encodes CASSLDPSPRNEQFF.